Following are 10 T cell receptor beta chains from one sample sequenced in a study of blood T cell repertoires in COVID-19. Libraries were prepared by immunoSEQ multiplex PCR; TCRdb keeps only in-frame clonotypes and omits some of them. The sample carries some 96,000 clones, 80% recorded once. Sequencing input: peripheral blood. The receptors stem from a woman aged 70-85 years with acute or convalescent COVID-19.

The chain joins TRBV2 to TRBJ2-7; TRBD1 matches 11 bases. The CDR3 has 15 amino acids. Germline V gives CDR1 SNHLY, CDR2 FYNNEI. Here the CDR3 reads CATSRDRGIGGEQYV. The CDR3 DNA reads as TGTGCGACGTCCCGGGACAGGGGGATCGGGGGCGAGCAGTACGTC.

V usage is TRBV5-1 and J usage is TRBJ2-1, with TRBD2 matching over 7 bases. Trimming at V came to 4 bases and at J to 0 bases, leaving 4 bases not matched to a gene. The germline V gene encodes CDR1 SGHRS and CDR2 YFSETQ. This CDR3 region has 15 residues. This chain's CDR3 is CASSEPGGSYNEQFF. The DNA for the CDR3 is TGCGCCAGCAGCGAACCGGGGGGCTCCTACAATGAGCAGTTCTTC.

The chain combines TRBV6-5 with TRBJ2-2; the D gene is possibly TRBD2 (5 bases). The CDR3 contains 15 residues. Germline V gene lookup returns CDR1 MNHEY and CDR2 SVGAGI. V lost 5 bases and J 0 bases, leaving 10 bases between the germline ends. The CDR3 DNA is TGTGCCAGCAGTCGTGGACTCGCGAACACCGGGGAGCTGTTTTTT. Translated: CASSRGLANTGELFF.

The chain carries TRBV27 and TRBJ1-5; D is ambiguous. Trimming pared 5 bases from V and 4 bases from J, leaving 9 bases between. The CDR3 sequence is 13 residues long. Germline V lookup: CDR1 MNHEY, CDR2 SMNVEV (reference sequence). The CDR3 is CASSIALNQPQHF. CDR3 sequence (DNA): TGTGCCAGCAGTATAGCCCTAAATCAGCCCCAGCATTTT.

Only one count was recorded for this clone. The genes are TRBV6-2 or TRBV6-3 and TRBJ2-7, with D hard to call. The V gene lost 2 bases and the J gene lost 0 bases, with 5 bases spanning the gap. The CDR3 totals 13 residues. Germline loops: CDR1 MNHEY, CDR2 SVGEGT. The CDR3 DNA follows: TGTGCCAGCAGTTACGGCGGCTCCTACGAGCAGTACGTC. Its protein is CASSYGGSYEQYV.

In DNA, the CDR3 is TGTGCCAGCAGTTACGGGGGGGCGTCCTTGGAGACCCAGTACTTC. Amino acid sequence: CASSYGGASLETQYF. The rearrangement links TRBV6-2 or TRBV6-3 to TRBJ2-5; a possible D gene is TRBD2 (7 bases). From germline, CDR1 is MNHEY and CDR2 SVGEGT. The CDR3 sequence is 15 residues long. Trimming left V 2 bases short and J 5 bases short, with 15 bases between.

V usage is TRBV5-1 and J usage is TRBJ1-1, with TRBD1 matching 7 bases. This CDR3 region has 14 residues. The ends lost 4 bases at V and 5 bases at J; junction bases unmatched: 8. Germline V gives CDR1 SGHRS, CDR2 YFSETQ. CDR3 nucleotide sequence: TGCGCCAGCAGCACCCAGGGGGACGGGACTGAAGCTTTCTTT. It yields the protein CASSTQGDGTEAFF. Based on the CDR3 plus reference TRBV5-1 and TRBJ1-1, the full variable domain is KAGVTQTPRYLIKTRGQQVTLSCSPISGHRSVSWYQQTPGQGLQFLFEYFSETQRNKGNFPGRFSGRQFSNSRSEMNVSTLELGDSALYLCASSTQGDGTEAFFGQGTRLTVV.

The V and J genes are TRBV9 and TRBJ2-7, with 9 bases matching TRBD1. The CDR3 runs 12 residues. The J segment lost 5 bases and the V segment lost 6 bases, leaving 3 bases of the junction unmatched. Germline V gene lookup returns CDR1 SGDLS and CDR2 YYNGEE. The CDR3 sequence is CASNGTGNEQYV. CDR3 DNA: TGTGCCAGCAACGGGACAGGGAACGAGCAGTACGTC.

V usage is TRBV30 and J usage is TRBJ2-3; 7 positions match TRBD2. This CDR3 is 13 amino acids long. With V trimmed by 5 bases and J by 8 bases, 10 bases remained unmatched. Germline assignment: CDR1 GTSNPN and CDR2 SVGIG (reference sequence). The DNA of the CDR3 is TGTGCCTGGGAACGGGACTACCGAGGTACGCAGTATTTT. Protein sequence: CAWERDYRGTQYF.

This chain joins TRBV19 and TRBJ1-2, with D maybe TRBD1 (5 bases). Germline lookup yields CDR1 LNHDA and CDR2 SQIVND (reference sequence). V dropped 2 bases and J dropped 4 bases, with 8 bases sitting between them. CDR3 length: 13 amino acids. The CDR3 DNA reads TGTGCCAGTAGTATAAAGGGGTCCTATGGCTACACCTTC. This codes for CASSIKGSYGYTF.